This T cell receptor (beta chain) was recorded in a study of metastatic and nonmetastatic thyroid tumors. Study at large: Across peripheral blood and tumor or nodule tissue samples taken from malignant and benign thyroid patients, the repertoires were compared with one another. General observations from the study: Compared with benign nodules, malignant thyroid tumors were reported to have significantly higher TCR beta diversity in both blood and tumor.

This clone was recorded many times. Its target is unknown. Thyroid surgery was performed in patients who had received no treatment beforehand. Germline CDR1 reads SNHLY; CDR2 reads FYNNEI. Trimming at V came to 5 bases and at J to 4 bases, leaving 5 bases not matched to a gene. This CDR3 is built from 14 residues. Per the authors' pipeline: Clinicopathological groups differed in CDR3, with these differences serving to build a distant-metastasis classifier for papillary thyroid cancer. From the PCR reads, TCRdb re-called clones with MiXCR. These V and J calls originate from TCRdb's pipeline instead of the authors' own analysis. Found here are 25,000 to 40,000 clones, roughly 19% of them singletons; the top ten hold less than 25%.

This clonotype was sampled from a female donor with papillary thyroid cancer or a benign thyroid nodule (not recorded which). Some clones in this sample may be carry-over from other donors' samples. Sequences were obtained from blood. The gene calls are TRBV2 and TRBJ2-7; 10 nucleotides agree with TRBD2. The CDR3 DNA sequence: TGTGCCAGCAGTCTAGCGGGGGCTACGTACGAGCAGTACTTC. Protein product: CASSLAGATYEQYF.